The 10 T cell receptor beta chains below all came from one sample that was sequenced in a study of cytotoxic CD8 clonotypes in ibrutinib-treated CLL. The protocol was immunoSEQ multiplex PCR, while the TCRdb copy is restricted to in-frame clones and leaves out a portion. This sample has 270,000 or so clones, with 65% to 85% found just once. The starting material was PBMCs, obtained at disease progression, from a patient treated with ibrutinib. These receptors were collected from a human donor with chronic lymphocytic leukemia.

The rearrangement uses TRBV5-1 and TRBJ2-1; no clear D. Trimming left V 0 bases short and J 2 bases short, with 9 bases between. This CDR3 has 15 amino acids. The germline V gene has CDR1 SGHRS and CDR2 YFSETQ. DNA of the CDR3: TGCGCCAGCAGCTTGGACGGAACCGCCTACAATGAGCAGTTCTTC. The encoded protein is CASSLDGTAYNEQFF.

The chain is built from TRBV5-1 and TRBJ2-7, with D perhaps TRBD1 (5 bases). The CDR3 length is 15 residues. Germline CDR1 and CDR2: SGHRS and YFSETQ. Trimming cost V 4 bases and J 0 bases, with 14 bases left between them. The CDR3 loop reads CASSPGARSSYEQYF. DNA of the CDR3: TGCGCCAGCAGCCCTGGGGCCAGGAGCTCCTACGAGCAGTACTTC.

The rearrangement links TRBV5-6 to TRBJ2-5; D may be TRBD1 or TRBD2 (6 bases each). Looked up from germline, CDR1 is SGHDT and CDR2 is YYEEEE. The V gene lost 1 base and the J gene lost 4 bases, with 11 bases spanning the gap. The CDR3 contains 14 residues. The CDR3: CASSLLQGGETQYF. The CDR3 DNA sequence: TGTGCCAGCAGCTTGTTACAGGGAGGAGAGACCCAGTACTTC.

This clone was detected a few times. V and J are TRBV27 and TRBJ1-1; D gene unclear. V lost 4 bases and J lost 1, with 10 bases in between. CDR1 and CDR2 from the germline V gene are MNHEY and SMNVEV (reference sequence). The CDR3 sequence is 14 residues long. In DNA, the CDR3 is TGTGCCAGCAGTTGGGTAGCGCGGAACACTGAAGCTTTCTTT. Its translation is CASSWVARNTEAFF.

The chain recombines TRBV5-1 with TRBJ2-1; TRBD2 matches at 11 bases. V lost 4 bases to trimming and J lost 9 bases; unmatched junction nucleotides: 9. Germline assignment: CDR1 SGHRS and CDR2 YFSETQ. The CDR3 is made up of 15 amino acids. CDR3: CASSLGLAVVAEQFF. CDR3 DNA: TGCGCCAGCAGCCTGGGACTAGCGGTTGTTGCTGAGCAGTTCTTC.

This clone appeared a few times. The chain employs TRBV5-4 and TRBJ2-3; D possibly corresponds to TRBD1 (5 bases). V was clipped by 3 bases and J by 2 bases, with 13 bases between them. CDR3 size: 15 residues. The germline CDR1 and CDR2 sequences are SGHNT and YYREEE (reference sequence). For the CDR3, the DNA is TGTGCCAGCAGCTCCGGAAGGGGCCTCACAGATACGCAGTATTTT. Translating gives CASSSGRGLTDTQYF.

CDR3 sequence reads: CASSSTGVEWETQYF. DNA for the CDR3: TGTGCCAGCAGCTCGACAGGGGTGGAATGGGAGACCCAGTACTTC. This chain uses TRBV7-2 with TRBJ2-5; 8 bases line up with TRBD1. This CDR3 is 15 amino acids long. The trim removed 4 bases at V and 5 bases at J, leaving 9 bases unmatched. Germline CDR1 SGHTA, CDR2 FQGNSA.

This clone was counted only a few times. This chain joins TRBV7-9 and TRBJ1-2; D is undetermined. This CDR3 has 10 residues. The germline V gene has CDR1 SEHNR and CDR2 FQNEAQ (reference sequence). The V end was cut by 6 bases, the J end by 6 bases, with 5 bases between. The CDR3 protein is CASRFDGYTF. As DNA, the CDR3 is TGTGCCAGCAGATTCGATGGCTACACCTTC. The entire variable domain, with the rest obtained from reference TRBV7-9 and TRBJ1-2, is as follows: DTGVSQNPRHKITKRGQNVTFRCDPISEHNRLYWYRQTLGQGPEFLTYFQNEAQLEKSRLLSDRFSAERPKGSFSTLEIQRTEQGDSAMYLCASRFDGYTFGSGTRLTVV.

The V and J genes are TRBV19 and TRBJ2-5; D call uncertain. V shed 8 bases and J shed 6 bases, with 19 bases lying between them. The CDR3 spans 14 residues. Germline CDR1 and CDR2: LNHDA and SQIVND (reference sequence). CDR3 protein: CASSTLWSKQTQYF. The CDR3 region has the DNA TGTGCCAGTTCCACCTTGTGGAGCAAACAGACCCAGTACTTC.

V gene TRBV7-6 combines with J gene TRBJ2-7, with D possibly TRBD2 on 6 matching bases. Germline V gives CDR1 SGHVS, CDR2 FNYEAQ. V was clipped by 1 base and J by 5 bases, with 18 bases between them. The CDR3 has 16 residues. The CDR3 is CASSLDLGGEADEQYF. The CDR3 DNA reads as TGTGCCAGCAGCTTAGATCTCGGCGGGGAGGCTGACGAGCAGTACTTC.